The present TCR beta chain was sequenced within a study of molecular identifiers for immune sequencing clone quantification. Sorting defined naive CD8 T cells as CD8+CD4-CCR7+CD45RA+. The V and J ends lost 3 bases and 7 bases, in that order; junction bases with no gene match: 14. The germline CDR1 and CDR2 sequences are SGHDN and FVKESK. This CDR3 has 16 amino acids. One entry per CDR3 protein, called by TCRdb with MiXCR from the PCR reads. The sample contains hundreds of thousands of distinct CDR3 sequences, over 20% of which appear only once. The sequencing sample was made of naive CD8+ T cells from blood, with Jurkat cell RNA spiked in. Subset: FACS-sorted CD8+CD4-CCR7+CD45RA+ naive T cells. This rearrangement joins TRBV14 to TRBJ1-1, with TRBD1 matching over 7 bases. The TCR sequence derives from a human donor in good health. Some libraries in this study had Jurkat cell RNA spiked in. This CDR3 reads CASSQKVPGTALEAFF. Here the CDR3 DNA reads TGTGCCAGCAGCCAGAAAGTTCCAGGGACAGCACTTGAAGCTTTCTTT.